What follows is one T cell receptor (beta chain) and its context. Its antigen is undetermined. These data are taken from a study of memory CD4+ T cells and cytomegalovirus serostatus. CDR3 length: 14 residues. Per the germline V gene, CDR1 is MDHEN and CDR2 is SYDVKM. Deletions cut 2 bases from V and 3 bases from J, with 11 bases between. Single viable CD3+CD4+CD8-CD45RO+ cells were sorted as the memory CD4+ T cells. Study-level findings and limits: CD4+ memory repertoires contained about two fifths of the roughly 160 reported CMV TCRbeta sequences.

Libraries were prepared by immunoSEQ multiplex PCR; TCRdb keeps only in-frame clonotypes and omits some of them. The sample lists more than 55,000 clones, approximately 78% seen once, with over 0.7% in the top ten. The TCR originated in an adult in good health and CMV-seronegative. The sample was memory CD4+ T cells from blood. This chain joins TRBV28 and TRBJ2-7, with D possibly TRBD2 on 6 matching bases. In DNA, the CDR3 is TGTGCCAGCAGTTTAGAGGGGCGGGGCTACGAGCAGTACTTC. This sequence encodes CASSLEGRGYEQYF. Together with reference TRBV28 and TRBJ2-7, the CDR3 gives the full variable domain: DVKVTQSSRYLVKRTGEKVFLECVQDMDHENMFWYRQDPGLGLRLIYFSYDVKMKEKGDIPEGYSVSREKKERFSLILESASTNQTSMYLCASSLEGRGYEQYFGPGTRLTVT.